This T cell receptor beta chain stems from a study of shared clonotypes between healthy human individuals (TCRdb year 2020). In terms of the full investigation: The cohort included three men and a couple of women between 18 and 49 years of age. Leukapheresis yielded between about 0.9 and 10 billion PBMCs per donor. Different laboratories and diverse techniques were used to prepare libraries and sequence TCR repertoires, to increase sequencing depth and limit assay-specific biases. Blood TCR repertoires of about five healthy adults were deeply sequenced to estimate repertoire size and the extent of clonotype sharing between individuals. For each donor, CD4 naive and CD4 memory were each run on three plates, CD8 naive on two plates, and CD8 memory on one plate.

The investigation overall reported the following: Naive subsets generally had larger estimated clonotype richness than memory subsets. Rarefaction of sorted-subset datasets indicated incomplete sequencing despite the large sequencing depth. Pairwise subsampling led to the expectation that sequencing depth would affect the degree of clonotype sharing among donors. Sampling was limited to blood, and TCR repertoires in tissue likely differ from TCR repertoires in blood. Across a few donors, around 5% of naive CD4, approximately 3.5% of naive CD8, about 2% of memory CD4, and 0.4% of memory CD8 clonotypes were shared. Because the study included only a small number of donors, the genetic and exposure-history diversity represented was limited. Compared with non-shared clonotypes, clonotypes shared by all four sorted-subset donors had higher generation probabilities.

As concerns this clone: The target of this receptor is not known. Within one base of it there is no much larger clone, and no base qualities were kept. Other DNA sequences in the sample encode the same CDR3.

Using the deep immunoSEQ assay, TCR CDR3 regions were amplified from genomic DNA by multiplex PCR. Extracted genomic DNA from each cell subset was distributed evenly across all wells of several immunoSEQ 96-well plates, and each plate was treated as a replicate. For sorted subsets, about 200 ng genomic DNA, equal to 30,000 or so T cell genomes, was loaded into each replicate PCR. Purified libraries were measured with a Qubit 3.0 fluorometer, size-checked on a Bioanalyzer 2100, and measured again with the KAPA Library Quantification kit. A separate single-read 150-cycle Illumina NextSeq 550 flow cell was used to sequence each immunoSEQ 96-well plate. In the source study's methods: Because only junctional sequences without quality scores were contained in the immunoSEQ output, filtering matching that applied to full-length reads could not be performed. To assign V/J genes and CDR3, sequences were annotated using PyIR, a Python wrapper for IgBLAST v1.9, with IMGT germline references. Any read was removed if the V/J assignment was weak (E-value above 1e-6), the CDR3 was missing, or the read contained stop codons, out-of-frame junctions, or ambiguous translated residues. V3J clonotypes were defined as sequences sharing an identical inferred V gene, J gene, and CDR3 amino acid sequence. Percentage overlap between repertoires was computed as shared unique clonotypes divided by the size of the smaller repertoire. Three approaches were used to assess repertoire richness: RTK rarefaction, the Chao1 estimator, and Recon v2.1 estimates of unobserved clonotypes. For all TCRbeta clonotypes obtained by the gDNA method from a few donors, generation probabilities were computed with OLGA. Drawn from immuneACCESS, this table holds only the in-frame rearrangements with V and J called that TCRdb kept. Clones are partly lost; checked studies trace under half to an unresolved V gene and leave the rest unexplained. That table gives V, J and clone size, and the DNA gave D and trimming. This sample holds some 2.1 million clones; about 94% were observed only once. The ten largest make up around 1.7% of the sample.

From the cysteine up to the phenylalanine, the CDR3 has a length of 14 residues. Of the read, only the CDR3 DNA is kept; its 42 bases are in frame from base 1. V and J are truncated by 6 bases and 0 bases respectively, leaving an intervening sequence of 12 bases. As encoded in the germline V gene, CDR1 is MNHNS while CDR2 is SASEGT. For the CD8 naive samples, CD45RO-negative cells were positively selected for CCR7, yielding a CD45RA+CCR7+ population from which TemRA cells were excluded. Healthy HIV-negative adults with no recently reported acute infections or vaccinations were included as donors. Every donor was a Caucasian adult residing in Nashville, Tennessee, USA. After blood collection by leukapheresis, PBMCs were isolated using Ficoll-Histopaque density gradient centrifugation and then cryopreserved in the vapor phase of liquid nitrogen. Analytical flow cytometry was used to check the purity and quantity of each magnetically sorted T cell population. Each sorted fraction had its genomic DNA isolated and then quantified by UV absorbance on a Nanodrop 2000c.

The sequence links TRBV6-1 to TRBJ2-7; D gene: possibly TRBD2, on 6 matching bases. This TCR came from a man younger than 35 in good health. Some clones in this sample may be carry-over from other donors' samples. The sample consisted of naive CD8+ T cells from PBMCs. The cell subset or site label, as the study defines it: CD45RA+CCR7+. The nucleotide sequence is TGTGCCAGCAGCGGGCGGGGTAGCTCCTACGAGCAGTACTTC. Its translation reads: CASSGRGSSYEQYF.